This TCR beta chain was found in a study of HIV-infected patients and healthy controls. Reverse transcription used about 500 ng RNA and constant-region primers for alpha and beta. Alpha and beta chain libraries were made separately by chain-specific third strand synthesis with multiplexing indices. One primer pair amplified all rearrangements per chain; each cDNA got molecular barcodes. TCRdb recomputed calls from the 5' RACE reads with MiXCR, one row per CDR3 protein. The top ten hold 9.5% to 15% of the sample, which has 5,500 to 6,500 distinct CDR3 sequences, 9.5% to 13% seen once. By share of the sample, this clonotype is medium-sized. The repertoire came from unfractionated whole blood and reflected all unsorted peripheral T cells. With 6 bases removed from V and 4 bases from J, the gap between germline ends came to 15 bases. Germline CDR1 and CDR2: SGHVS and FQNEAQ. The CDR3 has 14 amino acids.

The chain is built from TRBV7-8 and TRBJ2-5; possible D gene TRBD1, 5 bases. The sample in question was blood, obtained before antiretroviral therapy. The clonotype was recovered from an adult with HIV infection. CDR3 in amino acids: CASRQSGLGETQYF. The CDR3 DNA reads TGTGCCAGCAGACAATCAGGGTTGGGAGAGACCCAGTACTTC.